Below, 5 T cell receptor beta chains from the same sample are listed, as sequenced in a study of cytomegalovirus exposure and HLA in healthy donors. Primers: 60 Vbeta forward and 13 Jbeta reverse. Assay used: immunoSEQ multiplex PCR; TCRdb lists only in-frame clones, some missing. Of approximately 160,000 clones listed, approximately 77% are singletons. Material for sequencing was PBMCs. The receptors were gathered from a male donor in good health and CMV-seropositive.

The chain links TRBV27 to TRBJ2-6; no clear D gene. Trimming cost V 2 bases and J 1 base, with 6 bases left between them. CDR3 length: 15 residues. CDR1 is MNHEY, CDR2 SMNVEV, per germline (reference sequence). In nucleotides, the CDR3 is TGTGCCAGCAGTTTAGGGCTTTCTGGGGCCAACGTCCTGACTTTC. Its translation is CASSLGLSGANVLTF.

The chain employs TRBV7-6 and TRBJ1-2; TRBD1 matches 7 bases. The germline CDR1 and CDR2 sequences are SGHVS and FNYEAQ. The CDR3 sequence is 13 residues long. V lost 8 bases to trimming and J lost 6 bases; unmatched junction nucleotides: 9. This CDR3 is CASATTGSDGYTF. The CDR3 nucleotides are TGTGCCAGCGCCACGACAGGGTCGGATGGCTACACCTTC.

The V call is TRBV2, the J call TRBJ1-2; possible D gene TRBD1, 5 bases. With 10 bases removed from V and 0 bases from J, the gap between germline ends came to 12 bases. This CDR3 is built from 13 residues. From germline, CDR1 is SNHLY and CDR2 FYNNEI. The CDR3 coding sequence is TGTGCCATTCAGGGCCCACCTAACTATGGCTACACCTTC. Its translation is CAIQGPPNYGYTF.

This chain links TRBV4-1 with TRBJ1-1; the D is unclear. The CDR3 is 13 residues long. The ends were cut back, 3 bases at V and 7 bases at J, with 12 bases in the middle. Germline V lookup: CDR1 MGHRA, CDR2 YSYEKL. The CDR3 here is CASSQGGLLEAFF. The DNA of the CDR3 is TGCGCCAGCAGCCAGGGCGGACTCCTTGAAGCTTTCTTT.

This clone was found once. The chain's CDR3 is CASSRFVSEGYTF. The CDR3 nucleotides are TGTGCCAGCAGCCGCTTTGTTTCGGAGGGCTACACCTTC. The chain joins TRBV14 to TRBJ1-2; D gene uncertain. The CDR3 is 13 residues long. CDR1 and CDR2 from the germline V gene are SGHDN and FVKESK. Trimming stripped 4 bases from V and 8 bases from J, with 14 bases between.